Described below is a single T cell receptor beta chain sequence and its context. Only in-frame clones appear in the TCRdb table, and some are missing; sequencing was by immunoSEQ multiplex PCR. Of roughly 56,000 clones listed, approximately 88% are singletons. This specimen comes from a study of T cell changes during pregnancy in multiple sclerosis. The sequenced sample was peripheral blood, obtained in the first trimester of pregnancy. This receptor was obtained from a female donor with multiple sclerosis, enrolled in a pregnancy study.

CDR3 bases: TGCGCCCGAAACTGCGCTTCTAACTATGGCTACACCTTC. Protein product: CARNCASNYGYTF. This sequence joins TRBV23-1 and TRBJ1-2, with unresolved D. TRBV23-1 is recorded as an ORF, its role being uncertain. Trimming removed 11 bases from V and 0 bases from J, with 13 bases in between. The CDR3 loop spans 13 amino acids.